These 16 T cell receptor beta chains originate from one sample sequenced in a study of blood T cells in healthy people across ages. The authors ran a second PCR of 7 to 11 cycles using a sample-barcoded 5' primer and a J-beta primer mix. TCRdb called the 5' RACE reads again in MiXCR, with one record for every CDR3 protein. The data show approximately 760,000 distinct CDR3 sequences, more than 20% seen once. The sample was also reused in another study, on T cells of mothers and their children.

Sequences were obtained from blood. The origin of the receptors is a boy aged 5 to 17 in good health.

V and J are TRBV28 and TRBJ2-4; the D call may be TRBD1 or TRBD2 (6 bases each). Trimming took off 7 bases at V and 0 bases at J, with 19 bases between the two ends. Germline CDR1 and CDR2: MDHEN and SYDVKM. The CDR3 sequence is 17 residues long. The CDR3 region is CASTANVGGLAKNIQYF. DNA of the CDR3: TGTGCCAGCACCGCGAACGTCGGGGGCCTAGCCAAAAACATTCAGTACTTC.

This clonotype was seen only a few times. V usage is TRBV12-3 or TRBV12-4 and J usage is TRBJ1-1, with D possibly being TRBD1 (5 bases). The V and J ends lost 7 bases and 5 bases respectively, with 17 bases between them. CDR3 length: 14 amino acids. This CDR3 reads CASTQGVLGTEAFF. The CDR3, as DNA: TGTGCCAGCACCCAAGGGGTTCTTGGTACTGAAGCTTTCTTT.

Many counts were recorded for this clonotype. The junction departs from germline at one end; a sequencing error may be responsible. The genes are TRBV3-1 and TRBJ2-7, with 8 positions matching TRBD1. Germline loops: CDR1 LGHDT, CDR2 YNNKEL (reference sequence). The CDR3 spans 14 residues. The CDR3 loop reads CASSPGQGPYEQYF. CDR3 nucleotide sequence: TGCGCCAGCAGCCCCGGACAGGGACCCTACGAGCAGTACTTC.

The chain links TRBV20-1 to TRBJ1-1; a possible D gene is TRBD1 (5 bases). Germline values: CDR1 DFQATT, CDR2 SNEGSKA (reference sequence). CDR3 size: 12 residues. Deletions cut 7 bases from V and 4 bases from J, with 13 bases between. CDR3 nucleotides: TGCAGTGTTTCCGTCGGGGGCACTGAAGCTTTCTTT. Protein sequence: CSVSVGGTEAFF.

This sequence joins TRBV6-2 or TRBV6-3 and TRBJ2-1; D tentatively reads TRBD1 or TRBD2 (5 bases each). This CDR3 contains 15 residues. Germline assignment: CDR1 MNHEY and CDR2 SVGEGT. V lost 0 bases to trimming and J lost 8 bases, with 14 bases between them. CDR3 loop: CASSYSRAMGHEQFF. CDR3 coding DNA: TGTGCCAGCAGTTACTCGCGGGCTATGGGGCATGAGCAGTTCTTC.

This clonotype was seen more than once but under ten times. The CDR3 bases are TGCGCCAGCAGCTCGGGTCCGGGCGAGGGGCAAGAGACCCAGTACTTC. Its protein product is CASSSGPGEGQETQYF. V usage is TRBV5-1 and J usage is TRBJ2-5, with D perhaps being TRBD1 or TRBD2 (5 bases each). This CDR3 has 16 amino acids. V gave up 3 bases and J gave up 2 bases, with 17 bases separating them. CDR1 is SGHRS, CDR2 YFSETQ, per germline.

This clonotype was observed a handful of times. The V and J genes are TRBV3-1 and TRBJ1-3; D remains unclear. Germline V lookup: CDR1 LGHDT, CDR2 YNNKEL (reference sequence). The germline V and J ends were trimmed by 0 bases and 8 bases, with 2 bases remaining between them. This CDR3 spans 11 amino acids. CDR3 loop: CASSQEDTIYF. The CDR3 DNA reads TGTGCCAGCAGCCAAGAGGACACCATATATTTT.

This clonotype was detected a few times. The chain joins TRBV18 to TRBJ1-1; a possible D gene is TRBD1 (6 bases). Trimming stripped 2 bases from V and 11 bases from J, with 9 bases between. The germline V gene encodes CDR1 KGHSH and CDR2 LQKENI. The CDR3 totals 11 residues. This CDR3 reads CASSPEGVAFF. The CDR3 bases are TGTGCCAGCTCACCAGAGGGGGTTGCTTTCTTT.

About this clonotype: Mismatch with germline at one junction end may stem from a read error. This CDR3 reads CSVHMNTEAFF. CDR3 sequence (DNA): TGTAGCGTTCATATGAACACTGAAGCTTTCTTT. The V call is TRBV29-1, the J call TRBJ1-1; D is unresolved. CDR1 SQVTM and CDR2 ANQGSEA come from the germline V gene. The CDR3 extends over 11 amino acids.

V is TRBV7-3 and J is TRBJ2-3; unclear D gene. Germline CDR1 SGHTA, CDR2 FQGTGA. CDR3 size: 13 residues. The V end was cut by 6 bases, the J end by 6 bases, with 13 bases between. The CDR3 reads CASSISEMDTQYF. CDR3 DNA: TGTGCCAGCAGTATAAGTGAAATGGATACGCAGTATTTT. Variable domain in full (rest from reference TRBV7-3 and TRBJ2-3): GAGVSQTPSNKVTEKGKYVELRCDPISGHTALYWYRQSLGQGPEFLIYFQGTGAADDSGLPNDRFFAVRPEGSVSTLKIQRTERGDSAVYLCASSISEMDTQYFGPGTRLTVL.

The chain links TRBV2 to TRBJ2-1; a possible D gene is TRBD1 (8 bases). Germline V CDR1 and CDR2: SNHLY, FYNNEI. Trimming removed 2 bases from V and 6 bases from J, with 14 bases in between. CDR3 length: 15 residues. As DNA, the CDR3 is TGTGCCAGCAGTGAATTTACAGGGGGGGGCAATGAGCAGTTCTTC. This gives the protein CASSEFTGGGNEQFF.

This sequence joins TRBV5-4 and TRBJ2-5; TRBD2 might be the D (6 bases). This CDR3 region has 16 residues. Germline values: CDR1 SGHNT, CDR2 YYREEE (reference sequence). V was trimmed by 4 bases and J by 2 bases, leaving 18 bases between them. The CDR3 DNA reads as TGTGCCAGCAGCGGAAAACTAGCCCAAGCTCAAGAGACCCAGTACTTC. Protein sequence: CASSGKLAQAQETQYF.

The chain combines TRBV24-1 with TRBJ2-2, with 12 positions matching TRBD2. Trimming removed 1 base from V and 1 base from J; junction bases left unmatched: 3. CDR3 length: 18 residues. Germline lookup yields CDR1 KGHDR and CDR2 SFDVKD. This CDR3 is CATSDFSSGGVNTGELFF. The CDR3 DNA is TGTGCCACCAGTGATTTCTCTAGCGGGGGGGTGAACACCGGGGAGCTGTTTTTT.

The chain combines TRBV4-3 with TRBJ2-5, with 10 bases identical to TRBD2. The J call may be in error: the DNA end matches TRBJ2-7 better. This CDR3 is 14 amino acids long. Per the germline V gene, CDR1 is LGHNA and CDR2 is YSLEER. As DNA, the CDR3 is TGCGCCAGCAGCCAAAGACTAGCGGGCTACGAGCAGTACTTC. It translates to CASSQRLAGYEQYF.

The chain links TRBV15 to TRBJ2-5; 7 bases match TRBD1. Trimming removed 5 bases from V and 1 base from J; junction bases left unmatched: 4. This CDR3 is 14 amino acids long. Germline V CDR1 and CDR2: LNHNV, YYDKDF (reference sequence). Written as DNA, the CDR3 is TGTGCCACCAGCGTGGACAGGAGCCAAGAGACCCAGTACTTC. Translated: CATSVDRSQETQYF.

The genes are TRBV7-2 and TRBJ2-7, with TRBD1 matching over 8 bases. The CDR3 loop spans 14 amino acids. V lost 4 bases to trimming and J lost 6 bases; unmatched junction nucleotides: 8. Germline V gene sequence: CDR1 SGHTA, CDR2 FQGNSA. CDR3 sequence reads: CASSSRQGLGEQYF. CDR3 in DNA: TGTGCCAGCAGCTCCCGACAGGGGCTCGGCGAGCAGTACTTC.